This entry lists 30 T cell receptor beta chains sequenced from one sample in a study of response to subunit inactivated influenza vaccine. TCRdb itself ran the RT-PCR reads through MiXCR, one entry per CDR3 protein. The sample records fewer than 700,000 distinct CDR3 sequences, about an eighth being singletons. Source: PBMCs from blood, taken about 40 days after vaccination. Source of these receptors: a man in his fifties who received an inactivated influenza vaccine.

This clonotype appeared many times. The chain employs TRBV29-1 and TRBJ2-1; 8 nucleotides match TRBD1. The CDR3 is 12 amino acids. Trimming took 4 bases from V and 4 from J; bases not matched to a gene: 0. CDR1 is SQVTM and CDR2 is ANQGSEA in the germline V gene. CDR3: CSVGTGYNEQFF. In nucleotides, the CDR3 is TGCAGCGTTGGGACAGGGTACAATGAGCAGTTCTTC.

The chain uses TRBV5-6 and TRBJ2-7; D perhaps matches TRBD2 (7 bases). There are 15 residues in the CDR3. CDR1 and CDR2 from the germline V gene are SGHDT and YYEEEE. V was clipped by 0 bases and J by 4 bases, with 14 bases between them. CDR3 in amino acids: CASSLAGGFVYEQYF. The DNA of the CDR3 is TGTGCCAGCAGCTTGGCGGGGGGCTTCGTTTACGAGCAGTACTTC.

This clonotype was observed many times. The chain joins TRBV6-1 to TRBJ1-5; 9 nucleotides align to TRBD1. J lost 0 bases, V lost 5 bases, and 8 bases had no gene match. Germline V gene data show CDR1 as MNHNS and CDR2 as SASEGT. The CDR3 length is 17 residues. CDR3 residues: CASSQPPGQGSNQPQHF. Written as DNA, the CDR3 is TGTGCCAGCAGTCAACCTCCGGGACAGGGTAGCAATCAGCCCCAGCATTTT.

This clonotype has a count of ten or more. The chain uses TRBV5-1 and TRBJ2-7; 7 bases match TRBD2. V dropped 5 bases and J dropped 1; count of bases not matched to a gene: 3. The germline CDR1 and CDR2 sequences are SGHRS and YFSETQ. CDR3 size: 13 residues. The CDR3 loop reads CASRSAGSYEQYF. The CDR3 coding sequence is TGCGCCAGCAGATCAGCGGGGTCCTACGAGCAGTACTTC.

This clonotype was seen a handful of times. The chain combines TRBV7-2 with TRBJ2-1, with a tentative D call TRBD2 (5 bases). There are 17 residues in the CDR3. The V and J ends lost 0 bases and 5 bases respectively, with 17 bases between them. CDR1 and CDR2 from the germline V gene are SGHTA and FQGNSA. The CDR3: CASSLALWASSDNEQFF. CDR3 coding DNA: TGTGCCAGCAGCTTAGCGCTTTGGGCTAGCAGTGACAATGAGCAGTTCTTC.

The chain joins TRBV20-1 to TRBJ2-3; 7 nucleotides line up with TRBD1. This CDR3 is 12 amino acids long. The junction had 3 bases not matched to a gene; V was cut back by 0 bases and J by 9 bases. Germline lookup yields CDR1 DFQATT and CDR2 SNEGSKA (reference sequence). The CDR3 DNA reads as TGCAGTGCTAGAGATCTACAGGGGACGCAGTATTTT. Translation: CSARDLQGTQYF.

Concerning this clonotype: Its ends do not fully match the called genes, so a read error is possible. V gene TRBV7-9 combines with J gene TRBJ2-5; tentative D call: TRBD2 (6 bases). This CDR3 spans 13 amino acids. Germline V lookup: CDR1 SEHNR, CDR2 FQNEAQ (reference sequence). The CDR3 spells CAISPGGRETQYF. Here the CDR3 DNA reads TGTGCCATCAGCCCTGGGGGGAGAGAGACCCAGTACTTC.

CDR3 bases: TGTGCCAGCTCACCCTCTACAGGGGGGCCTGGCTACACCTTC. Its protein product is CASSPSTGGPGYTF. V gene TRBV18 combines with J gene TRBJ1-2, with 8 bases matching TRBD1. Germline CDR1 and CDR2: KGHSH and LQKENI. CDR3 size: 14 residues. V lost 3 bases to trimming and J lost 7 bases; unmatched junction nucleotides: 7.

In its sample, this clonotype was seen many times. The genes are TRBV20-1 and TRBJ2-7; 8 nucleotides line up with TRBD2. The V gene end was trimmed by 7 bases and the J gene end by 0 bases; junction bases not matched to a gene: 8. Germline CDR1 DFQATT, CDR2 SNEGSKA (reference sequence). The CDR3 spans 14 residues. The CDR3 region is CSGKTSGSSYEQYF. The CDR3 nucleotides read TGCAGTGGGAAAACTAGCGGCAGCTCCTACGAGCAGTACTTC.

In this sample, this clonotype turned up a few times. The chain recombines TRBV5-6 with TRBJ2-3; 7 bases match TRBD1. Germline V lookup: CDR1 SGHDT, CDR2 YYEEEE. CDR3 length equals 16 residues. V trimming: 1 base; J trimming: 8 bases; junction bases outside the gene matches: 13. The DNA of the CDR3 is TGTGCCAGCAGCTTGCTTCGAGACAGGGTTACCGGTACGCAGTATTTT. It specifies CASSLLRDRVTGTQYF.

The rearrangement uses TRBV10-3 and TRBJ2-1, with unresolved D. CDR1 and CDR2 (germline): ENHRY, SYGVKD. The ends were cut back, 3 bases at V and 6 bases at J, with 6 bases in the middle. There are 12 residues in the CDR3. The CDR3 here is CAISESSNEQFF. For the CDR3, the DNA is TGTGCCATCAGTGAAAGTAGCAATGAGCAGTTCTTC.

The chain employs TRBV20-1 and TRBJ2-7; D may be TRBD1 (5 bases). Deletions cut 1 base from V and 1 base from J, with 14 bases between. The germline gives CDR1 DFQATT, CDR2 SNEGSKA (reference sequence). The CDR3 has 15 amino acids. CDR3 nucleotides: TGCAGTGCTAGAGCCCCCGACAGAATTTCCTACGAGCAGTACTTC. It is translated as CSARAPDRISYEQYF.

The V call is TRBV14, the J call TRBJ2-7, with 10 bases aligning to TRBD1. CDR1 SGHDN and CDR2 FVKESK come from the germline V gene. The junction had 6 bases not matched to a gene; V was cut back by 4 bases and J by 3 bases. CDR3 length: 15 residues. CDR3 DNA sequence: TGTGCCAGCAGCCCCAGACAGGGGGCTTTCTACGAGCAGTACTTC. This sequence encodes CASSPRQGAFYEQYF.

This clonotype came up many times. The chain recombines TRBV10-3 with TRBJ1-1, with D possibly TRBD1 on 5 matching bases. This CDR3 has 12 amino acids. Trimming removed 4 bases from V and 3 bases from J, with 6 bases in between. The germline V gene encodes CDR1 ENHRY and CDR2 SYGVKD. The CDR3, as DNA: TGTGCCATCAGTGCGGGGGACACTGAAGCTTTCTTT. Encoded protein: CAISAGDTEAFF.

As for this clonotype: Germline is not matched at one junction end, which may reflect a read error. This CDR3 reads CASCLGPLAGIAKNIQYF. In nucleotides, the CDR3 is TGTGCCAGCTGTTTAGGCCCTCTAGCGGGGATAGCCAAAAACATTCAGTACTTC. The chain joins TRBV12-3 or TRBV12-4 to TRBJ2-4, with 9 bases lining up with TRBD2. This CDR3 is built from 18 residues.

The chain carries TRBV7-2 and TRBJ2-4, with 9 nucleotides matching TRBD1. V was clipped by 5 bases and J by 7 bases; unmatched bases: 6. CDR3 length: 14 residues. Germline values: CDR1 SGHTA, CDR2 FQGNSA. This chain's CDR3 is CASSRRDRANIQYF. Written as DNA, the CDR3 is TGTGCCAGCAGCCGTCGGGACAGGGCTAACATTCAGTACTTC.

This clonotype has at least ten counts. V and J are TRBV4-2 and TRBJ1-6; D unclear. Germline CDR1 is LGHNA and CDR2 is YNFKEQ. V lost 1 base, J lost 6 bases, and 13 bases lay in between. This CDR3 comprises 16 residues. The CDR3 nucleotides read TGTGCCAGCAGCCAAGCTGCTACAGCGATTAATTCACCCCTCCACTTT. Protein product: CASSQAATAINSPLHF.

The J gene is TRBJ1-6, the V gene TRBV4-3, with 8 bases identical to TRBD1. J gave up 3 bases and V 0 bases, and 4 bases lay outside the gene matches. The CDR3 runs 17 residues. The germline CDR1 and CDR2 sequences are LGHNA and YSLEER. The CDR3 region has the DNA TGCGCCAGCAGCCAAGAGCCTGGACAGGGCTATAATTCACCCCTCCACTTT. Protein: CASSQEPGQGYNSPLHF.

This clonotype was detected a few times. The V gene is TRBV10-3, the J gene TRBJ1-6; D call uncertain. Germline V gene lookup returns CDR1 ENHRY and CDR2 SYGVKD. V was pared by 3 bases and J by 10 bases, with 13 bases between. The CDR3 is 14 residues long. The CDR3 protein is CAISDLPLGSPLHF. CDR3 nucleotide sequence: TGTGCCATCAGTGATCTCCCCTTAGGGTCACCCCTCCACTTT.

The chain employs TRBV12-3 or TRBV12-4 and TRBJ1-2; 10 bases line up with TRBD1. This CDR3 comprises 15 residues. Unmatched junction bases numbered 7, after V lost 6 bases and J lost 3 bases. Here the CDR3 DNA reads TGTGCCAGCAGCTCCCCGGGACAGGGGTACTATGGCTACACCTTC. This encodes CASSSPGQGYYGYTF.

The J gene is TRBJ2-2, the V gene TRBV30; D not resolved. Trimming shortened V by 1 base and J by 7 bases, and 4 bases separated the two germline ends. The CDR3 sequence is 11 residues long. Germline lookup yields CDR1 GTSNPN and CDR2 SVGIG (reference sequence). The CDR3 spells CAWSEYGELFF. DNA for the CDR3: TGTGCCTGGAGTGAATACGGGGAGCTGTTTTTT.

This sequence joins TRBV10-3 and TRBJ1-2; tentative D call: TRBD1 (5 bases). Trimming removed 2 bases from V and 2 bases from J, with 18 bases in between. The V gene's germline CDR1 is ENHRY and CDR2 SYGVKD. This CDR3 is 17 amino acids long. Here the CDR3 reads CAISEVGRDRGNYGYTF. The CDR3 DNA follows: TGTGCCATCAGTGAGGTGGGAAGGGACCGAGGCAACTATGGCTACACCTTC.

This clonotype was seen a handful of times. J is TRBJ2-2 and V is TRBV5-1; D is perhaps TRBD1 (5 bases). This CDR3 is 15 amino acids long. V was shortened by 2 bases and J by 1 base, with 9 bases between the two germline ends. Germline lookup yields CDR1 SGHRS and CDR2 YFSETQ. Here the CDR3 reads CASSFRQMNTGELFF. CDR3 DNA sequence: TGCGCCAGCAGCTTCCGACAGATGAACACCGGGGAGCTGTTTTTT.

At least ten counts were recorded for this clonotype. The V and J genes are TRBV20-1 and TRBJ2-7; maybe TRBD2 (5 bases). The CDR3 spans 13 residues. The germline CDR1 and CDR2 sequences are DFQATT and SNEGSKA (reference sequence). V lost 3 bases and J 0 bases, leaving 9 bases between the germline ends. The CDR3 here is CSASIGDSYEQYF. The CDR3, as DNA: TGCAGTGCTAGTATCGGGGACTCCTACGAGCAGTACTTC.

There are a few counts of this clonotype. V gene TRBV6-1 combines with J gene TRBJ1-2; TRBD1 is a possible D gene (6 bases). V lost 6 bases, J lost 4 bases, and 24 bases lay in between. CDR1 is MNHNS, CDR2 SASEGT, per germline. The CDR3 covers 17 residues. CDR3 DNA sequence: TGTGCCAGCAGCTCCAAACAGGGTCAGGGCCTACGCTATGGCTACACCTTC. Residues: CASSSKQGQGLRYGYTF.

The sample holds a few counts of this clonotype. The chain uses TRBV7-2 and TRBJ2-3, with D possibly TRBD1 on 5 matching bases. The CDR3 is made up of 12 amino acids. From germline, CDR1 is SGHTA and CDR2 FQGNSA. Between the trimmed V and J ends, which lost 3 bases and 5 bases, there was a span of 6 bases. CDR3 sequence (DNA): TGTGCCAGCAGCTTCACAGGAGATACGCAGTATTTT. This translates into CASSFTGDTQYF.

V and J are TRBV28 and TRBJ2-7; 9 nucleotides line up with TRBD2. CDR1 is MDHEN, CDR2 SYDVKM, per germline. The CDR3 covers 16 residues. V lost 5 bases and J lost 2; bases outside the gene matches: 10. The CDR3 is CASSPRYSGRPYEQYF. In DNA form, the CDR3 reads TGTGCCAGCAGTCCCAGATATAGCGGGAGACCCTACGAGCAGTACTTC.

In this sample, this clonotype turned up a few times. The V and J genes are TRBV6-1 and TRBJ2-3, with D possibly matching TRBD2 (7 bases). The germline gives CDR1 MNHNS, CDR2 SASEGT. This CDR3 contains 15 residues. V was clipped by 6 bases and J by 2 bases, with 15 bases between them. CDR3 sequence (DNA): TGTGCCAGCAGGGGGGGGGGCTTGTACACAGATACGCAGTATTTT. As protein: CASRGGGLYTDTQYF.

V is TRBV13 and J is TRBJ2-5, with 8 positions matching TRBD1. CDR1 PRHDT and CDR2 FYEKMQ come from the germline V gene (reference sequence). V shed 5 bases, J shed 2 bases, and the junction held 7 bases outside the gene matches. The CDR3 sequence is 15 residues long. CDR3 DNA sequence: TGTGCCAGCAGCCCCCGGACAGGGCGGCAAGAGACCCAGTACTTC. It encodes CASSPRTGRQETQYF.

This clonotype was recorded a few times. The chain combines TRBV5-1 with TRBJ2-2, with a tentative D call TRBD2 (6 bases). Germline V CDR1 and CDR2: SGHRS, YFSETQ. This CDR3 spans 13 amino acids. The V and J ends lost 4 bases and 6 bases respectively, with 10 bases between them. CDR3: CASSAREAGELFF. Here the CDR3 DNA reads TGCGCCAGCAGCGCCAGGGAGGCCGGGGAGCTGTTTTTT.